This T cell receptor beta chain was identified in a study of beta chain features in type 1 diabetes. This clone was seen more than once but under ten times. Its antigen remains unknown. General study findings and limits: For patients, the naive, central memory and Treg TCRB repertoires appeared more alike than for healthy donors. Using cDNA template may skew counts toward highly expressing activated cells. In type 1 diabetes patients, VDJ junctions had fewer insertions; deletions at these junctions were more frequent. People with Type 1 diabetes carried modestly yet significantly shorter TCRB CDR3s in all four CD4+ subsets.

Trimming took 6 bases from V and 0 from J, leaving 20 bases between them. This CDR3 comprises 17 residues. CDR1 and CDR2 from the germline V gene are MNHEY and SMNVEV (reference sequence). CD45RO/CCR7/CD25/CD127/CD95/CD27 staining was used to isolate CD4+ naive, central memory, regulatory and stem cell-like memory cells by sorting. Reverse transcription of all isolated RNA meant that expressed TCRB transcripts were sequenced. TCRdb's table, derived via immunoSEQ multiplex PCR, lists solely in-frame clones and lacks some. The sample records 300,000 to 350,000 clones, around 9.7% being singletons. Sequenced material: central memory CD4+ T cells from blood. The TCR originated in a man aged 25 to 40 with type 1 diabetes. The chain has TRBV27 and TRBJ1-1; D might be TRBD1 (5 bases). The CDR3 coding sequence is TGTGCCAGCAGCCTATCGGGACGCCGGGCCTTGAACACTGAAGCTTTCTTT. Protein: CASSLSGRRALNTEAFF.